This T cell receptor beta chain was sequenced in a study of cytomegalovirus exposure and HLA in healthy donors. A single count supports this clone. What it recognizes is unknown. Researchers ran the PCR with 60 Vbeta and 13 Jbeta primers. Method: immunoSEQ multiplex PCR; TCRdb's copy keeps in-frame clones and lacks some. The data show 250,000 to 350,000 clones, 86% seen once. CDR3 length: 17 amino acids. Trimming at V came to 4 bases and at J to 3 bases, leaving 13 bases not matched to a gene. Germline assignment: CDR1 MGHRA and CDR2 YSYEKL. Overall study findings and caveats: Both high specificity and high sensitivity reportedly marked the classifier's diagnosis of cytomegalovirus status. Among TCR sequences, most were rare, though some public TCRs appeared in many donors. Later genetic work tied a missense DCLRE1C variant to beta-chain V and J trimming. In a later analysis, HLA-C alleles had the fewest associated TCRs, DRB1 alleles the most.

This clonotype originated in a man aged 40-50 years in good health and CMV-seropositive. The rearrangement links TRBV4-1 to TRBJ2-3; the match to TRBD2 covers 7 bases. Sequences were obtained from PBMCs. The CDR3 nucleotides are TGCGCCAGCAGCCCGATCCCCATCGCTAGCGGAACAGATACGCAGTATTTT. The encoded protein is CASSPIPIASGTDTQYF.